Listed below are T cell receptor beta chains from one sample, sequenced in a study of T cell changes during pregnancy in multiple sclerosis. TCRdb's copy holds only in-frame clones and misses some; the assay was immunoSEQ multiplex PCR. The data show roughly 30,000 clones, roughly 89% seen once. The sequenced sample was CD8+ T cells from peripheral blood mononuclear cells, obtained in the second trimester of pregnancy. These receptors were obtained from a female donor with multiple sclerosis, enrolled in a pregnancy study. Each CDR3 is given with its conserved first and last residue.

TRBV7-9,TRBJ1-3,CASSSLGWQWKSGGNTIYF
TRBV28,TRBJ2-3,CASRTYGVPSTDTQYF
TRBV9,TRBJ2-7,CASSVVGTTHYEQYF
TRBV5-4,TRBJ1-2,CASSRGGPF
TRBV9,TRBJ2-3,CASSVGGSTDTQYF
TRBV9,TRBJ2-1,CASSVGLGGYNEQFF
TRBV7-9,TRBJ2-3,CASSPPTGRVTQYF
TRBV6-6,TRBJ2-1,CASSSLAGGEQFF
TRBV29-1,TRBJ1-1,CSVHLRDEAFF
TRBV4-2,TRBJ2-4,CASSQLRGFSPKNIQYF
TRBV6-5,TRBJ2-7,CASSKTSESYEQYF
TRBV9,TRBJ2-1,CASSVASGQDNEQFF
TRBV5-4,TRBJ2-7,CASSFGSLGEQYF
TRBV6-1,TRBJ2-7,CASRSWGGPLYEQYF
TRBV13,TRBJ2-5,CASSLSRQGKGETQYF
TRBV27,TRBJ1-5,CASSFGPLQPQHF
TRBV5-5,TRBJ2-3,CASSFAAGGSTDTQYF
TRBV7-8,TRBJ1-1,CASSLRNSMNTEAFF
TRBV10-3,TRBJ2-5,CAISAVAGGTETQYF
TRBV11-2,TRBJ2-7,CASSLRASITLEQYF
TRBV4-1,TRBJ2-1,CASRERGLGEQFF
TRBV27,TRBJ2-3,CASSPGTGGMDTQYF
TRBV5-1,TRBJ2-1,CASTYLGQGDWRSHNEQFF
TRBV9,TRBJ2-3,CASSVDSSGGAADTQYF
TRBV28,TRBJ2-3,CASSFSGGRDYQDTQYF
TRBV7-3,TRBJ2-1,CASSLLAGGPNEQFF
TRBV19,TRBJ2-3,CASSAFLGLAPLTDTQYF
TRBV27,TRBJ2-3,CASSTGGRTDTQYF
TRBV25-1,TRBJ1-6,CASSDRAGGNSPLHF